The TCR beta chain under discussion was sequenced for a study of breast tumors, draining lymph nodes, adjacent tissues. The study, taken as a whole, reports: Tumor and nontumor repertoires were significantly more similar in luminal-like than in basal-like breast cancer.

MiXCR, applied by TCRdb to the multiplex PCR reads, yields one record per CDR3 protein. The sample shows 60,000 to 70,000 distinct CDR3 sequences, roughly 50% of them seen only once. Many counts were recorded for this clonotype. Its antigen is currently unknown. This receptor was identified in a female donor with breast cancer. Some clones in this sample may be carry-over from other donors' samples. Sequencing was carried out using breast tumor tissue.

The CDR3 sequence: CASSLSFSGELFF. CDR3 in DNA: TGTGCCAGCAGTTTAAGCTTCTCCGGGGAGCTGTTTTTT. The gene calls are TRBV28 and TRBJ2-2; D unclear. With 2 bases removed from V and 6 bases from J, the gap between germline ends came to 7 bases. CDR1 and CDR2 (germline): MDHEN, SYDVKM. The CDR3 totals 13 residues. Supplemented by reference TRBV28 and TRBJ2-2, the full variable domain reads DVKVTQSSRYLVKRTGEKVFLECVQDMDHENMFWYRQDPGLGLRLIYFSYDVKMKEKGDIPEGYSVSREKKERFSLILESASTNQTSMYLCASSLSFSGELFFGEGSRLTVL.